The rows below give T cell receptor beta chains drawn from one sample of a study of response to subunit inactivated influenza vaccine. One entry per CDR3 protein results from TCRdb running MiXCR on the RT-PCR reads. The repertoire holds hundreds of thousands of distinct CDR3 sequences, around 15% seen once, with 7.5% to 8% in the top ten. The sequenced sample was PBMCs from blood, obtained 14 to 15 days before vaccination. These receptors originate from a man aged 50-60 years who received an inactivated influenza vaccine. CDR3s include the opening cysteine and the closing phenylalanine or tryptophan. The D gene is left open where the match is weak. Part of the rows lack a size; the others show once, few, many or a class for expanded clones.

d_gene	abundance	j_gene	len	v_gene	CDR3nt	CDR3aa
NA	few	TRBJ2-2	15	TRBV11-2	TGTGCCAGCAGCTCACCTGCGCGGGGGCCCGGGGAGCTGTTTTTT	CASSSPARGPGELFF
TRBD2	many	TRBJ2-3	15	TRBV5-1	TGCGCCAGTAAGGCCGGGACTAGAAGCACAGATACGCAGTATTTT	CASKAGTRSTDTQYF
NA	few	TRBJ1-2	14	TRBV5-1	TGCGCCAGCCATCGCCCAGGCCAGAACTATGGCTACACCTTC	CASHRPGQNYGYTF
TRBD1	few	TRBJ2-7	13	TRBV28	TGTGCCAGCAGGGGGGGACAGGGCGGCGAGCAGTACTTC	CASRGGQGGEQYF
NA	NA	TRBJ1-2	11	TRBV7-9	TGTGCCATCCTCGGGTCCGATGGCTACACCTTC	CAILGSDGYTF
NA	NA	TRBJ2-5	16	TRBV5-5	TGTGCCAGCAGCACCTCAGGATCGGCCTACCAAGAGACCCAGTACTTC	CASSTSGSAYQETQYF
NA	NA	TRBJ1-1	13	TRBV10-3	TGTGCCATCAGTGGGACAGCGAACACTGAAGCTTTCTTT	CAISGTANTEAFF
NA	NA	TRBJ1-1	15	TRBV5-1	TGCGCCAGCAGCTCCGGCGGAGGGGGAAACACTGAAGCTTTCTTT	CASSSGGGGNTEAFF
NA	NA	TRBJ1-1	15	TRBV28	TGTGCCAGCAGTTTGAGTCTCACAGGAGGCACTGAAGCTTTCTTT	CASSLSLTGGTEAFF
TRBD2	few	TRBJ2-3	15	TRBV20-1	TGCAGTGCCACGGGACTAGCGGGAGTAAGGGATACGCAGTATTTT	CSATGLAGVRDTQYF
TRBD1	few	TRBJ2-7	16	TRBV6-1	TGTGCCAGCAGTGAGTCGGGACAGGGAGGCTCCTACGAGCAGTACTTC	CASSESGQGGSYEQYF
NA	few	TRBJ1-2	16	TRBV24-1	TGTGCCACCAGTGATGAAACGACGGAGTTTAACTATGGCTACACCTTC	CATSDETTEFNYGYTF
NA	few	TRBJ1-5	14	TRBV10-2	TGCGCCAGCAGTGCCAATGGAGGGAATCAGCCCCAGCATTTT	CASSANGGNQPQHF
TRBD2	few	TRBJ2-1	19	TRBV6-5	TGTGCCAGCAGTTACTCGAGTACTAGCGGGGTAGCATCCTACAATGAGCAGTTCTTC	CASSYSSTSGVASYNEQFF
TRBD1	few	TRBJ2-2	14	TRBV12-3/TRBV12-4	TGTGCCAGCAGGGACAGGGCGAACACCGGGGAGCTGTTTTTT	CASRDRANTGELFF
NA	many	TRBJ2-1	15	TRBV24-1	TGTGCCACCAGTGATCCGAAATCTAGCTATAATGAGCAGTTCTTC	CATSDPKSSYNEQFF
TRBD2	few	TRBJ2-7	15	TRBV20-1	TGCAGTGCCTCAACTAGCGGAATCTCACTCTACGAGCAGTACTTC	CSASTSGISLYEQYF
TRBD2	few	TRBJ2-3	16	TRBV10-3	TGTGCCATCAGTGAGCAACTAGCGGGGGGGCCAGATACGCAGTATTTT	CAISEQLAGGPDTQYF
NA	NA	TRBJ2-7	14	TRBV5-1	TGCGCCAGCAGCTGGGAAGGGGGAACCTACGAGCAGTACTTC	CASSWEGGTYEQYF
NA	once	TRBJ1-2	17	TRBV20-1	TGCAGTGCTAGAGAGACCGGGACACCCTCGGCGTTGGATGGCTACACCTTC	CSARETGTPSALDGYTF
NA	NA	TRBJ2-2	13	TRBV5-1	TGCGCCAGCAGCTCGCCGAAGACCGGGGAGCTGTTTTTT	CASSSPKTGELFF
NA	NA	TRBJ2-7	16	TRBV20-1	TGCAGTGCTAGAGATTTAAGGCTATCAACTTACTACGAGCAGTACTTC	CSARDLRLSTYYEQYF
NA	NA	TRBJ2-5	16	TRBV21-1	TGTGCCAGCAGCGCCCCGGGACAGGGGTCCCAAGAGACCCAGTACTTC	CASSAPGQGSQETQYF
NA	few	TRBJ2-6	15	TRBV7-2	TGTGCCAGCAGCTTCTGGGGCTCTGGGGCCAACGTCCTGACTTTC	CASSFWGSGANVLTF
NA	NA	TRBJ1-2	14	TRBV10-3	TGTGCCATCAGTGGGACCAACTCCGACTATGGCTACACCTTC	CAISGTNSDYGYTF
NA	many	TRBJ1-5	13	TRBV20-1	TGCAGTGCTAGAGGGCAGGGAAATCAGCCCCAGCATTTT	CSARGQGNQPQHF
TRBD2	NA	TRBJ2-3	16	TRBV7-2	TGTGCCAGCAGCTTAGTCTTGGCTAGCGGGAGAGATACGCAGTATTTT	CASSLVLASGRDTQYF
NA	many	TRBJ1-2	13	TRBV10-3	TGTGCCATCAGTGCCGGGGCCCAGCATGGCTACACCTTC	CAISAGAQHGYTF
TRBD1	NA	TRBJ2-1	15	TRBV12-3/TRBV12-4	TGTGCCAGCAGTTTTCGGGACAGGGCTTACAATGAGCAGTTCTTC	CASSFRDRAYNEQFF
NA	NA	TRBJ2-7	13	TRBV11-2	TGTGCCAGCAGCCCAACAGGGATTTACGAGCAGTACTTC	CASSPTGIYEQYF
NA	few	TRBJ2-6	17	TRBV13	TGTGCCAGCAGAAAAGCTGTACCCCAGGCGGGGGCCAACGTCCTGACTTTC	CASRKAVPQAGANVLTF
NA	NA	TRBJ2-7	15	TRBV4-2	TGTGCCAGCAGCCGCCCCCAGGCAGAAGCCTACGAGCAGTACTTC	CASSRPQAEAYEQYF
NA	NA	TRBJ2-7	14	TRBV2	TGTGCCAGCAGCCTTAGGGAGATCTTCTACGAGCAGTACTTC	CASSLREIFYEQYF
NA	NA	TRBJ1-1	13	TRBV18	TGTGCCAGCTCGCCGGAAATGAACACTGAAGCTTTCTTT	CASSPEMNTEAFF
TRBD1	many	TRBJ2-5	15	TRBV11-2	TGTGCCAGCAGCCCCGGGACAGGGGGTCGAGAGACCCAGTACTTC	CASSPGTGGRETQYF
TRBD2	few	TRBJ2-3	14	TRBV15	TGTGCCACCGGGGTAGCGGGGCCCACAGATACGCAGTATTTT	CATGVAGPTDTQYF